These 18 T cell receptor beta chains came from one sample sequenced in a study of shared clonotypes between healthy human individuals. Libraries were prepared by immunoSEQ multiplex PCR; TCRdb keeps only in-frame clonotypes and omits some of them. The table lists more than 1.2 million clones, less than 99% of them singletons. Sequencing used naive CD4+ T cells sorted from blood. Subset: CD45RA+ positively selected. Receptors were obtained from a man in his thirties or forties in good health.

J is TRBJ2-3 and V is TRBV28, with TRBD1 matching over 7 bases. V lost 6 bases, J lost 1 base, and 4 bases stayed unmatched. CDR3 length: 14 residues. The germline CDR1 and CDR2 sequences are MDHEN and SYDVKM. For the CDR3, the DNA is TGTGCCAGCAGCCCCGGGACAGGCACAGATACGCAGTATTTT. Protein sequence: CASSPGTGTDTQYF.

The table lists this clone with a count of one. The genes are TRBV4-2 and TRBJ1-5; D gene uncertain. With 0 bases removed from V and 16 bases from J, the gap between germline ends came to 16 bases. The CDR3 runs to 13 residues. The germline V gene has CDR1 LGHNA and CDR2 YNFKEQ. The CDR3 DNA sequence: TGTGCCAGCAGCCAAGATCGGGCCCCGGCCGAACATTTT. Residues: CASSQDRAPAEHF.

About this clone: Other DNA sequences in this sample translate to the same CDR3. The rearrangement links TRBV18 to TRBJ2-1; 11 nucleotides align to TRBD2. The CDR3 runs 15 residues. V was pared by 3 bases and J by 4 bases, with 2 bases of the junction left unmatched. Germline CDR1 is KGHSH and CDR2 is LQKENI. CDR3 amino acids: CASSPTSGSYNEQFF. The CDR3 DNA follows: TGTGCCAGCTCACCTACTAGCGGGAGTTACAATGAGCAGTTCTTC. Full variable domain (missing parts from reference TRBV18 and TRBJ2-1): NAGVMQNPRHLVRRRGQEARLRCSPMKGHSHVYWYRQLPEEGLKFMVYLQKENIIDESGMPKERFSAEFPKEGPSILRIQQVVRGDSAAYFCASSPTSGSYNEQFFGPGTRLTVL.

Here the CDR3 reads CASSPPHYGTEAFF. The DNA for the CDR3 is TGTGCCAGCAGCCCCCCACACTATGGGACTGAAGCTTTCTTT. The gene calls are TRBV9 and TRBJ1-1, with no clear D. The CDR3 contains 14 residues. Germline CDR1 reads SGDLS; CDR2 reads YYNGEE. Trimming cost V 4 bases and J 5 bases, with 15 bases left between them.

The genes are TRBV5-1 and TRBJ2-5; 7 nucleotides match TRBD1. V gave up 0 bases and J gave up 4 bases; unmatched junction bases: 3. Germline-derived CDR1 and CDR2 are SGHRS and YFSETQ. The CDR3 is 14 amino acids. The chain's CDR3 is CASSLEGGRETQYF. CDR3 nucleotide sequence: TGCGCCAGCAGCTTGGAAGGGGGCCGAGAGACCCAGTACTTC.

This sequence joins TRBV19 and TRBJ2-3; 13 bases match TRBD2. The CDR3 is 16 residues long. With 5 bases clipped from V and 2 bases from J, the junction kept 4 bases outside the gene matches. The germline V gene has CDR1 LNHDA and CDR2 SQIVND (reference sequence). The CDR3 DNA follows: TGTGCCAGTAGTGTGGGACTAGCGGGACACACAGATACGCAGTATTTT. It is translated as CASSVGLAGHTDTQYF.

In DNA form, the CDR3 reads TGCGCCAGCAGCGAACAGGGACCTAACTATGGCTACACCTTC. The encoded protein is CASSEQGPNYGYTF. The J gene is TRBJ1-2, the V gene TRBV10-2; tentative D call: TRBD1 (6 bases). V lost 6 bases and J 0 bases, leaving 11 bases between the germline ends. The CDR3 has 14 residues. In germline, CDR1 is WSHSY, CDR2 SAAADI.

This chain links TRBV7-9 with TRBJ1-4; D call uncertain. CDR3 size: 11 residues. Trimming stripped 2 bases from V and 7 bases from J, with 2 bases between. Germline V gene data show CDR1 as SEHNR and CDR2 as FQNEAQ (reference sequence). CDR3 sequence (DNA): TGTGCCAGCAGCTTACTTGAAAAACTGTTTTTT. This encodes CASSLLEKLFF.

The chain has TRBV2 and TRBJ2-1; 8 nucleotides match TRBD2. J was trimmed by 5 bases and V by 7 bases; bases with no gene match: 7. This CDR3 is 14 amino acids long. Germline V lookup: CDR1 SNHLY, CDR2 FYNNEI. CDR3 DNA: TGTGCCAGCAAGGACGGGAGGGCCAACAATGAGCAGTTCTTC. It translates to CASKDGRANNEQFF.

The chain combines TRBV11-2 with TRBJ2-5; 9 nucleotides match TRBD1. The CDR3 loop spans 14 amino acids. With V trimmed by 4 bases and J by 5 bases, 5 bases remained unmatched. CDR1 and CDR2 (germline): SGHAT, FQNNGV. The CDR3 loop reads CASSSPGQGETQYF. The CDR3 nucleotides are TGTGCCAGCAGCTCACCTGGACAGGGGGAGACCCAGTACTTC.

The chain carries TRBV5-1 and TRBJ2-3, with 9 nucleotides matching TRBD1. Germline values: CDR1 SGHRS, CDR2 YFSETQ. V dropped 3 bases and J dropped 5; count of bases not matched to a gene: 10. The CDR3 has 16 residues. Here the CDR3 DNA reads TGCGCCAGCAGCTCAGTAACAGGGGGCGGTGGAGATACGCAGTATTTT. Translation: CASSSVTGGGGDTQYF.

The V gene is TRBV2, the J gene TRBJ2-7, with 8 bases aligning to TRBD2. CDR1 and CDR2 (germline): SNHLY, FYNNEI. The V segment lost 8 bases and the J segment 3 bases; nucleotides outside the gene matches: 9. The CDR3 is 14 amino acids. DNA for the CDR3: TGTGCCAGCCTACGGCCGGGGGGGCACTACGAGCAGTACTTC. It codes for CASLRPGGHYEQYF.

The chain carries TRBV2 and TRBJ1-6; D might be TRBD1 (6 bases). In germline, CDR1 is SNHLY, CDR2 FYNNEI. This CDR3 region has 15 residues. Trimming took off 7 bases at V and 6 bases at J, with 16 bases between the two ends. This chain's CDR3 is CASKLGGPFNSPLHF. The CDR3 DNA follows: TGTGCCAGCAAGTTGGGGGGGCCCTTTAATTCACCCCTCCACTTT.

The chain has TRBV28 and TRBJ2-2; 7 bases line up with TRBD2. V shed 3 bases and J 4 bases; nucleotides not matched to a gene: 11. The CDR3 totals 17 residues. The V gene's germline CDR1 is MDHEN and CDR2 SYDVKM. CDR3 in amino acids: CASSLWVAREGTGELFF. The CDR3 DNA is TGTGCCAGCAGTTTGTGGGTGGCTAGGGAGGGCACCGGGGAGCTGTTTTTT.

This rearrangement joins TRBV4-3 to TRBJ1-2; D is undetermined. V lost 0 bases to trimming and J lost 4 bases, with 12 bases between them. The CDR3 is 15 residues long. Germline CDR1 and CDR2: LGHNA and YSLEER. As DNA, the CDR3 is TGCGCCAGCAGCCAAGATCGGAAAGGGCCCTATGGCTACACCTTC. Encoded protein: CASSQDRKGPYGYTF.

The gene calls are TRBV7-3 and TRBJ2-1; 8 nucleotides line up with TRBD1. CDR3 length equals 18 residues. The trim removed 4 bases at V and 5 bases at J, leaving 16 bases unmatched. Germline V gene sequence: CDR1 SGHTA, CDR2 FQGTGA. CDR3: CASSSRTGSRLGHNEQFF. The CDR3 region has the DNA TGTGCCAGCAGCTCGAGGACAGGGTCCAGGCTCGGGCACAATGAGCAGTTCTTC.

The chain carries TRBV6-1 and TRBJ1-5, with TRBD1 matching 12 bases. CDR1 and CDR2 (germline): MNHNS, SASEGT. The junction had 6 bases not matched to a gene; V was cut back by 0 bases and J by 6 bases. The CDR3 runs 17 residues. CDR3: CASSEAEGQGAVQPQHF. The CDR3 DNA sequence: TGTGCCAGCAGTGAAGCCGAGGGACAGGGGGCGGTTCAGCCCCAGCATTTT.

The V gene is TRBV10-3, the J gene TRBJ2-1; no reliable D call. Germline CDR1 ENHRY, CDR2 SYGVKD. CDR3 length equals 13 residues. Trimming removed 2 bases from V and 5 bases from J, with 7 bases in between. The CDR3 DNA is TGTGCCATCAGTGAGAGGGAAGACAATGAGCAGTTCTTC. Translating gives CAISEREDNEQFF.